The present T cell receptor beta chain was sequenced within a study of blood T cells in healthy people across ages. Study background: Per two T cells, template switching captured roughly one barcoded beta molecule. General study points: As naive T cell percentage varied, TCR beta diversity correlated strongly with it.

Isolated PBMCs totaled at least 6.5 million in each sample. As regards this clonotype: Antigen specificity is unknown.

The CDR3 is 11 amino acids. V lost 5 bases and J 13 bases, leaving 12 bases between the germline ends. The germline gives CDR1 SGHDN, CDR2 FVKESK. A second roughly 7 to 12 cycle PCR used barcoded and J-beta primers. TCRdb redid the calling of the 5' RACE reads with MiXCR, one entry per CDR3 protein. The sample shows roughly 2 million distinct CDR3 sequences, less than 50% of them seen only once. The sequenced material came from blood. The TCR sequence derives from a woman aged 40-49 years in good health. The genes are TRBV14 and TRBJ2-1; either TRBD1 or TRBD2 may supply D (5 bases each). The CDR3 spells CASSWDQIQFF. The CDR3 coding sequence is TGTGCCAGCAGCTGGGACCAGATTCAGTTCTTC.